The sequence of this T cell receptor beta chain was determined in a study of read filtering for tumor transcriptome and immune sequencing. CDR1 SGHRS and CDR2 YFSETQ come from the germline V gene. Trimming stripped 2 bases from V and 4 bases from J, with 9 bases between. CDR3 length: 13 residues. This clonotype was detected only a few times. The library was built from about 400 ng RNA with molecular barcoded adaptors for alpha/delta and beta/gamma chains. TCRdb processed the reads anew with MiXCR; each CDR3 protein has one entry. This sample has 100,000 to 150,000 distinct CDR3 sequences, with about 12% found just once.

The chain links TRBV5-1 to TRBJ1-1, with unresolved D. The receptor comes from a donor aged 40 or over with multiple myeloma. Sequencing input: a population of CD138-negative cells sorted from bone marrow. CDR3 sequence reads: CASSFPGGTEAFF. The CDR3 DNA sequence: TGCGCCAGCAGCTTTCCGGGAGGCACTGAAGCTTTCTTT.